The rows below give T cell receptor beta chains drawn from one sample of a study of cytomegalovirus exposure and HLA in healthy donors. The data were produced by immunoSEQ multiplex PCR, yet TCRdb's version contains in-frame clones alone and is incomplete. Of about 89,000 clones listed, approximately 76% are singletons. The sample was PBMCs. Every receptor here comes from a male donor in good health and CMV-seronegative. CDR3s include the opening cysteine and the closing phenylalanine or tryptophan. Each record gives: V gene, J gene, clone size, D gene, CDR3 DNA, CDR3 protein. D genes are given only for firm matches. Expanded clones get a size class; other rows say once, few or many, or leave the size out.

>TRBV5-4|TRBJ1-1|NA|NA
TGTGCCAGCAGCTTGGACGTCCAGGTCTCAGGGGCTTTCTTT
CASSLDVQVSGAFF
>TRBV6-4|TRBJ2-1|once|TRBD2
TGTGCCAGCAGATCATTACCGGGAGGGGAGCAGTTCTTC
CASRSLPGGEQFF
>TRBV11-2|TRBJ2-2|NA|NA
TGTGCCAGCAGTAAAGGCAAAGGGAGCTTCACCGGGGAGCTGTTTTTT
CASSKGKGSFTGELFF
>TRBV4-1|TRBJ1-4|NA|TRBD1
TGCGCCAGCAGCCAAGAAAGGGGGACAGGGAAAACTTCTAATGAAAAACTGTTTTTT
CASSQERGTGKTSNEKLFF
>TRBV9|TRBJ2-7|NA|NA
TGTGCCAGCAGCGTAGATGGGGCCTCCTACGAGCAGTACTTC
CASSVDGASYEQYF
>TRBV4-3|TRBJ1-1|NA|NA
TGCGCCAGCAGCCAAGAGGGCAACTCTCCGGAAGCTTTCTTT
CASSQEGNSPEAFF
>TRBV10-2|TRBJ1-1|few|TRBD1
TGCGCCAGCAGGACAGGGGTGAACACTGAAGCTTTCTTT
CASRTGVNTEAFF
>TRBV21-1|TRBJ2-3|NA|NA
TGTGCCAGCAGCAATGGTATCCGCGGGAGGGCCGCAGATACGCAGTATTTT
CASSNGIRGRAADTQYF
>TRBV29-1|TRBJ2-7|NA|NA
TGCAGCGTTGAGGGAGACCTGGGCTACGAGCAGTACTTC
CSVEGDLGYEQYF
>TRBV6-5|TRBJ1-1|NA|TRBD1
TGTGCCAGCAGGGGTACTGCAGGGGGTCCCACTGAAGCTTTCTTT
CASRGTAGGPTEAFF
>TRBV25-1|TRBJ2-7|NA|NA
TGTGCCAGCAGCCAGGGAGGAGACGAGCAGTACTTC
CASSQGGDEQYF
>TRBV28|TRBJ1-2|NA|TRBD1
TGTGCCAGCAGTTTAGACAGGGGGCAGACCTATGGCTACACCTTC
CASSLDRGQTYGYTF
>TRBV4-3|TRBJ2-3|NA|TRBD1
TGCGCCAGCAGCCTCTTTGGACAGGGGAGGATGGATACGCAGTATTTT
CASSLFGQGRMDTQYF